Sequencing of this T cell receptor (beta chain) was carried out in a study of T cells in localized non-small cell lung cancer. Study-level points and caveats: Appearance in adjacent lung was seen for a median around 58 of the top 100 tumor clones.

For this clone: Its antigen is undetermined.

CDR1 is MDHEN, CDR2 SYDVKM, per germline. V lost 6 bases to trimming and J lost 5 bases, with 16 bases between them. The CDR3 is 15 amino acids. TCRdb keeps only in-frame clones here, not all; method: immunoSEQ multiplex PCR. The sample has about 40,000 clones, around 81% seen once. The chain couples TRBV28 to TRBJ2-2; D may be TRBD1 (5 bases). This sequence originates from a male donor aged 60 or over with stage II lung adenocarcinoma. The starting material was peripheral blood mononuclear cells, obtained before any cancer treatment. This CDR3 reads CASSFINQGTGELFF. In nucleotides, the CDR3 is TGTGCCAGCAGCTTCATAAACCAGGGTACCGGGGAGCTGTTTTTT. The variable domain in full, with the rest retrieved from reference TRBV28 and TRBJ2-2, is DVKVTQSSRYLVKRTGEKVFLECVQDMDHENMFWYRQDPGLGLRLIYFSYDVKMKEKGDIPEGYSVSREKKERFSLILESASTNQTSMYLCASSFINQGTGELFFGEGSRLTVL.